The present TCR beta chain was sequenced within a study of graft-versus-host responses after intestinal transplantation. Study findings and constraints: Maximum circulating GvH clone levels tracked with early post-transplant HvG decreases.

In regard to this clone: The antigen is not known.

TCRdb keeps only in-frame clones here, not all; method: immunoSEQ multiplex PCR. The sample lists more than 70,000 clones; under 95% were seen once. The sequences come from unstimulated CD8+ T cells sorted from spleen or lymph node cells, collected before transplant. This clonotype was obtained from a human donor who was the organ donor for an intestinal transplant.

For the CDR3, the DNA is TGTGCCATCAGTTCCGACAGCTCTAATTCACCCCTCCACTTT. Translating gives CAISSDSSNSPLHF. The genes are TRBV10-3 and TRBJ1-6; D might be TRBD1 (5 bases). Germline loops: CDR1 ENHRY, CDR2 SYGVKD. V was trimmed by 5 bases and J by 6 bases, leaving 11 bases between them. The CDR3 runs 14 residues.